This T cell receptor (beta chain) was found in a study of cytomegalovirus exposure and HLA in healthy donors. Study findings and constraints: Specificity for CMV antigens was confirmed in vitro for a few of the CMV-associated chains. Rarity held for most TCR sequences, but there were some public TCRs that occurred in many donors.

In regard to this clone: Its cognate antigen is unknown.

Libraries were prepared by immunoSEQ multiplex PCR; TCRdb keeps only in-frame clonotypes and omits some of them. The data show about 190,000 clones, approximately 84% seen once. Unmatched junction bases numbered 8, after V lost 5 bases and J lost 2 bases. CDR1 is MNHEY, CDR2 SMNVEV, per germline (reference sequence). The CDR3 covers 16 residues. The source material was PBMCs. The clonotype was recovered from a man between 18 and 35 years old in good health and CMV-seropositive. The chain uses TRBV27 and TRBJ1-1, with TRBD1 matching over 10 bases. The CDR3 coding sequence is TGTGCCAGCAGTCCCGGGACAGGGGCGATAAACACTGAAGCTTTCTTT. Its translation: CASSPGTGAINTEAFF.